Below are 32 T cell receptor beta chains sequenced from a single sample in a study of CD8+ T cells in alopecia areata. Following RNA extraction, reverse transcription yielded cDNA that acted as the sequencing template. Some clones are missing from TCRdb's copy, which holds only in-frame ones; the method was immunoSEQ multiplex PCR. The specimen has 290,000 or so clones, none found just once. It was with CD4, CD8alpha, NKG2D, NKG2ACE and other markers that pooled cutaneous lymph node cells were sorted. Material for sequencing was CD4+ T cells sorted from a lymph node. The receptors derive from a C3H/HeJ mouse with alopecia areata. For the strain, the MHC haplotype given is H2-k.

Notes on this clone: Each gene name is a mouse one. Read sequence stops 4 residues before the CDR3 end, and the germline J gene provides the missing end. The same CDR3 is also encoded by other DNA sequences in this sample. The chain carries TRBV1 and TRBJ2-7, with a weak D call TRBD2 (6 bases). The germline gives CDR1 NSQYPW, CDR2 LRSPGD (reference sequence). The CDR3 has 12 residues. CDR3 in amino acids: CTCSGDFYEQYF. The DNA read from the CDR3 is TGCACCTGCAGTGGGGACTTTTAT.

About this clone: Each gene name is a mouse one. Read coverage stops 4 residues before the CDR3 terminus; the germline J gene supplies the remainder. The chain is built from TRBV1 and TRBJ2-1, with 7 nucleotides matching TRBD1. Trimming at V came to 6 bases and at J to 4 bases, leaving 0 bases not matched to a gene. The germline CDR1 and CDR2 sequences are NSQYPW and LRSPGD (reference sequence). The CDR3 is 12 amino acids. The covered CDR3 bases are TGCACCTGCAGGACAGGGTATGCT. This translates into CTCRTGYA. The whole CDR3 sequence is CTCRTGYAEQFF.

To note about this clone: Here the gene names and germline are mouse. The read terminates 4 residues before the CDR3 end, so the remaining end is supplied by the germline J gene. The J gene is TRBJ1-1, the V gene TRBV17; D unresolved. This CDR3 comprises 13 residues. Germline V lookup: CDR1 MNHDT, CDR2 YYDKIL. Trimming removed 1 base from V and 1 base from J, with 4 bases in between. CDR3 amino acids: CASSRAGNTEVFF. The CDR3 bases that were read are TGTGCTAGCAGTAGAGCAGGGAACACA. The variable domain in full, completed from reference TRBV17 and TRBJ1-1, reads DTTVKQNPRYKLARVGKPVNLICSQTMNHDTMYWYQKKPNQAPKLLLFYYDKILNREADTFEKFQSSRPNNSFCSLYIGSAGLEYSAMYLCASSRAGNTEVFFGKGTRLTVV.

As concerns this clone: Gene names refer to mouse genes. The read terminates 4 residues ahead of where the CDR3 ends, so the germline J gene completes it. The same CDR3 arises from other DNA sequences in this sample as well. This chain joins TRBV19 and TRBJ2-3, with TRBD2 matching 10 bases. Per the germline V gene, CDR1 is FNHDT and CDR2 is SITEND (reference sequence). V shed 5 bases and J 4 bases; nucleotides not matched to a gene: 1. This CDR3 has 13 amino acids. CDR3 residues: CASRDWGPETLYF. CDR3 DNA, as far as it was read: TGTGCCAGCAGGGACTGGGGGCCAGAA.

Turning to this clone: Mouse germline and gene names are used. The missing CDR3 end, 4 residues past where the read stops, is filled in from the germline J gene. This chain connects TRBV13-1 to TRBJ1-1; TRBD1 matches 9 bases. The CDR3 has 15 residues. Germline values: CDR1 NSHNY, CDR2 SYGAGN. V was pared by 2 bases and J by 4 bases, with 6 bases of the junction left unmatched. The CDR3 DNA, read in part, is TGTGCCAGCAGTGAGGAGACAGGGGGGCTCACA. It codes for CASSEETGGLT. The CDR3, in full, reads CASSEETGGLTEVFF.

This clone was observed a few times. The listed genes are named as in mouse. With the read ending 4 residues before the CDR3 end, the germline J gene is used to fill in that end. The V and J genes are TRBV31 and TRBJ2-2; 7 positions agree with TRBD2. The CDR3 length is 15 residues. The trim removed 1 base at V and 0 bases at J, leaving 2 bases unmatched. Germline V lookup: CDR1 GKSSPN, CDR2 SITVG. CDR3 residues: CAWSQLGSNTGQLYF. Partial CDR3 DNA: TGTGCCTGGAGTCAACTGGGGTCAAACACCGGG. The whole variable domain, filled in from reference TRBV31 and TRBJ2-2, reads AQTIHQWPVAEIKAVGSPLSLGCTIKGKSSPNLYWYWQATGGTLQQLFYSITVGQVESVVQLNLSASRPKDDQFILSTEKLLLSHSGFYLCAWSQLGSNTGQLYFGEGSKLTVL.

In its sample, this clone was seen a few times. Each gene name is a mouse one. The read is 4 residues too short to cover the CDR3 end, so that end is filled in from the germline J gene. V gene TRBV1 combines with J gene TRBJ2-2; 7 positions agree with TRBD1. This CDR3 spans 15 amino acids. Germline assignment: CDR1 NSQYPW and CDR2 LRSPGD (reference sequence). The V segment lost 4 bases and the J segment 2 bases; nucleotides outside the gene matches: 4. The CDR3 DNA, read in part, is TGCACCTGCAGTGGCGGGACAGTCAACACCGGG. Residues: CTCSGGTVNTG. The whole CDR3 protein is CTCSGGTVNTGQLYF. Full variable domain (outside the CDR3, taken from reference TRBV1 and TRBJ2-2): VTLLEQNPRWRLVPRGQAVNLRCILKNSQYPWMSWYQQDLQKQLQWLFTLRSPGDKEVKSLPGADYLATRVTDTELRLQVANMSQGRTLYCTCSGGTVNTGQLYFGEGSKLTVL.

With respect to this clone: Genes here carry mouse names. The sequenced fragment ends 4 residues before the CDR3 boundary, so the rest is inferred from the germline J gene. V and J are TRBV13-3 and TRBJ2-5; 9 positions agree with TRBD2. CDR3 length: 14 amino acids. Germline V gives CDR1 NNHDY, CDR2 SYVADS. The CDR3: CASSRLGEEDTQYF. The sequenced CDR3 bases are TGTGCCAGCAGTCGACTGGGGGAGGAAGAC.

With respect to this clone: Germline and genes: mouse. The read ends 4 residues before the CDR3 terminus; that terminus is restored from the germline J gene. Other DNA sequences of this sample code for an identical CDR3. This chain links TRBV31 with TRBJ2-2; D is perhaps TRBD1 (6 bases). Per the germline V gene, CDR1 is GKSSPN and CDR2 is SITVG. The CDR3 has 15 residues. The germline V and J ends were trimmed by 0 bases and 1 base, with 9 bases remaining between them. CDR3: CAWSLLGGNTGQLYF. The CDR3 DNA, read in part, is TGTGCCTGGAGTCTGTTAGGGGGAAACACCGGG. The full variable domain, with the rest looked up from reference TRBV31 and TRBJ2-2, is AQTIHQWPVAEIKAVGSPLSLGCTIKGKSSPNLYWYWQATGGTLQQLFYSITVGQVESVVQLNLSASRPKDDQFILSTEKLLLSHSGFYLCAWSLLGGNTGQLYFGEGSKLTVL.

This clone turned up a few times. Here the gene names and germline are mouse. The CDR3 end lies 4 residues beyond the end of the read and is filled in from the germline J gene. The same CDR3 can be traced to other DNA sequences in this sample. The rearrangement joins TRBV13-3 to TRBJ1-2; TRBD1 matches 9 bases. The CDR3 runs 13 residues. V lost 5 bases and J lost 3; bases outside the gene matches: 2. CDR1 and CDR2 from the germline V gene are NNHDY and SYVADS. The CDR3 region is CASRTGGDSDYTF. Incomplete CDR3 DNA: TGTGCCAGCAGGACAGGGGGTGACTCC.

This clone showed up just a few times. Mouse germline and gene names are used. The observed sequence ends 4 residues before the CDR3 terminus, with the missing tail filled in from the germline J gene. Other DNA variants within this sample encode the same CDR3. This chain uses TRBV1 with TRBJ2-2; D remains ambiguous. V shed 1 base and J shed 0 bases, with 6 bases lying between them. The CDR3 is made up of 15 amino acids. CDR1 and CDR2 from the germline V gene are NSQYPW and LRSPGD (reference sequence). CDR3 region: CTCSAGGSNTGQLYF. CDR3 DNA (partial): TGCACCTGCAGTGCAGGAGGGTCAAACACCGGG.

About this clone: The gene symbols are mouse symbols. Read data end 4 residues before the CDR3 end; the end is taken from the germline J gene. Other nucleotide sequences in the sample specify the same CDR3. This sequence joins TRBV13-1 and TRBJ2-1, with TRBD1 matching over 10 bases. Per germline, CDR1 NSHNY and CDR2 SYGAGN. The V and J ends lost 5 bases and 5 bases, in that order; junction bases with no gene match: 4. The CDR3 length is 14 residues. The covered CDR3 bases are TGTGCCAGCAGGGGACAGGGGCTGGATGCT. This sequence encodes CASRGQGLDA. The whole CDR3 protein reads CASRGQGLDAEQFF.

Remarks on this clone: The gene names here belong to mouse. The CDR3 end is not reached by the read, which stops 4 residues before it; the germline J gene fills it in. The gene calls are TRBV13-3 and TRBJ2-2, with TRBD1 matching 8 bases. Germline V lookup: CDR1 NNHDY, CDR2 SYVADS. With 6 bases clipped from V and 0 bases from J, the junction kept 4 bases outside the gene matches. This CDR3 is built from 15 residues. The sequenced CDR3 bases are TGTGCCAGCACCCACAGGGGGACAAACACCGGG. This gives the protein CASTHRGTNTG. In full, the CDR3 is CASTHRGTNTGQLYF.

Only a few counts were recorded for this clone. Gene names are the mouse ones. The read gets to within 4 residues of the CDR3 end, and the germline J gene fills in the rest. The chain uses TRBV19 and TRBJ2-1, with D perhaps matching TRBD2 (7 bases). V lost 4 bases and J 2 bases, leaving 10 bases between the germline ends. The germline CDR1 and CDR2 sequences are FNHDT and SITEND (reference sequence). The CDR3 extends over 14 amino acids. The CDR3 region is CASSDGGHYAEQFF. The sequenced CDR3 bases are TGTGCCAGCAGTGACGGGGGGCACTATGCT.

In this sample, this clone turned up a few times. Gene names refer to mouse genes. The CDR3 goes on 4 residues after the read ends, and that part is filled in from the germline J gene. The sample contains more than one DNA sequence encoding this CDR3. The chain carries TRBV13-2 and TRBJ2-7, with D possibly matching TRBD1 (6 bases). The ends were cut back, 3 bases at V and 0 bases at J, with 10 bases in the middle. CDR3 length: 14 residues. Germline V gene data show CDR1 as NNHNN and CDR2 as SYGAGS (reference sequence). Incomplete CDR3 DNA: TGTGCCAGCGGTGGGGGACAAAGCTCCTAT. Translation: CASGGGQSSY. The full CDR3 reads CASGGGQSSYEQYF.

This clone appeared a few times. Mouse gene names apply. The observed sequence ends 4 residues before the CDR3 terminus, with the missing tail filled in from the germline J gene. This chain joins TRBV19 and TRBJ2-7; D gene unclear. There are 12 residues in the CDR3. Germline CDR1 and CDR2: FNHDT and SITEND (reference sequence). The V and J ends lost 4 bases and 1 base respectively, with 6 bases between them. CDR3 sequence reads: CASSSQSYEQYF. The CDR3 DNA, read in part, is TGTGCCAGCAGTTCACAGTCCTAT.

With regard to this clone: Mouse names are used for the genes. The read ends 4 residues shy of where the CDR3 ends; the end is completed using the germline J gene. The same CDR3 arises from other DNA sequences in this sample as well. The chain uses TRBV13-1 and TRBJ2-1; 7 bases map to TRBD2. The CDR3 extends over 15 amino acids. V shed 0 bases, J shed 1 base, and the junction held 1 base outside the gene matches. Per germline, CDR1 NSHNY and CDR2 SYGAGN. The sequenced CDR3 bases are TGTGCCAGCAGTGATGTCTGGGGGAACTATGCT. Translation gives CASSDVWGNYA. The full CDR3 sequence reads CASSDVWGNYAEQFF.

With regard to this clone: Gene names are mouse gene names. The CDR3 extends 4 residues past the end of the read, so its final part is completed from the germline J gene. The chain has TRBV19 and TRBJ2-5; 9 bases map to TRBD1. The V gene end was trimmed by 6 bases and the J gene end by 1 base; junction bases not matched to a gene: 3. This CDR3 is built from 14 residues. Germline loops: CDR1 FNHDT, CDR2 SITEND (reference sequence). The chain's CDR3 is CASTRTGDQDTQYF. The sequenced CDR3 bases are TGTGCCAGCACCCGGACAGGGGACCAAGAC.

This clone was seen many times. Given a much more abundant clone one base away, this may be a read error. Gene and germline names: mouse. The read stops 4 residues short of the end of the CDR3; the missing end is completed from the germline J gene. The identical CDR3 is also encoded by other nucleotide sequences in the sample. This rearrangement joins TRBV19 to TRBJ1-2; 8 nucleotides match TRBD1. Per germline, CDR1 FNHDT and CDR2 SITEND (reference sequence). Trimming took 6 bases from V and 0 from J; bases not matched to a gene: 1. The CDR3 is made up of 13 amino acids. CDR3 residues: CASKDRANSDYTF. CDR3 DNA, as far as it was read: TGTGCCAGCAAGGACAGGGCAAACTCC.

The sample holds a few counts of this clone. Genes and germline come from the mouse. Read sequence stops 4 residues before the CDR3 end, and the germline J gene provides the missing end. The chain uses TRBV13-3 and TRBJ2-7; the match to TRBD2 covers 7 bases. V lost 0 bases and J lost 3; bases outside the gene matches: 6. The length of the CDR3 is 15 residues. CDR1 is NNHDY, CDR2 SYVADS, per germline. CDR3 DNA (partial): TGTGCCAGCAGTGATGCAAGACTGGGCGACTAT. Its translation is CASSDARLGDY. The complete CDR3 reads CASSDARLGDYEQYF.

This clone was observed a handful of times. Here the gene names and germline are mouse. The CDR3 is cut off 4 residues early in the read; its end comes from the germline J gene. The chain is built from TRBV31 and TRBJ2-1, with TRBD2 identical over 10 bases. Germline V gene data show CDR1 as GKSSPN and CDR2 as SITVG. This CDR3 is 14 amino acids long. This chain's CDR3 is CAWGPGGALAEQFF. The part of the CDR3 DNA that was read is TGTGCCTGGGGCCCTGGGGGGGCGCTCGCT. Full variable domain (rest looked up from reference TRBV31 and TRBJ2-1): AQTIHQWPVAEIKAVGSPLSLGCTIKGKSSPNLYWYWQATGGTLQQLFYSITVGQVESVVQLNLSASRPKDDQFILSTEKLLLSHSGFYLCAWGPGGALAEQFFGPGTRLTVL.

This clone was seen a few times. Each gene name is a mouse one. The sequence runs out 4 residues before the end of the CDR3; the remainder is reconstructed from the germline J gene. The chain recombines TRBV29 with TRBJ1-2; D is ambiguous. The germline V gene has CDR1 MSHET and CDR2 SYDVDS. This CDR3 comprises 12 residues. Trimming stripped 6 bases from V and 0 bases from J, with 5 bases between. The CDR3 loop is CASRTTNSDYTF. Incomplete CDR3 DNA: TGTGCTAGCAGGACAACAAACTCC.

About this clone: Gene labels here are mouse ones. Partial CDR3 DNA: TGTGCCAGCAGCTGGGACAGGGAAGACACA. Protein sequence: CASSWDREDT. The full CDR3 protein is CASSWDREDTEVFF. The rearrangement links TRBV13-3 to TRBJ1-1; 9 bases are a match to TRBD1. With the read ending 4 residues before the CDR3 end, the germline J gene is used to fill in that end. The CDR3 covers 14 residues. In germline, CDR1 is NNHDY, CDR2 SYVADS. V was clipped by 5 bases and J by 3 bases; unmatched bases: 5.

This clone has a handful of counts. Possible read error: a much larger clone is one base away. The germline and genes are mouse ones. The read ends 4 residues early relative to the CDR3; the germline J gene fills the gap. This rearrangement joins TRBV13-3 to TRBJ2-2; 10 bases are shared with TRBD1. Trimming removed 3 bases from V and 2 bases from J; junction bases left unmatched: 1. The CDR3 extends over 15 amino acids. CDR1 is NNHDY and CDR2 is SYVADS in the germline V gene. Incomplete CDR3 DNA: TGTGCCAGCAGTGTGGGACAGGGGAACACCGGG. It is translated as CASSVGQGNTG. In full, the CDR3 is CASSVGQGNTGQLYF.

Details on this clone: With a much larger clone just one base away, this may be a read error. Gene names are the mouse ones. With the read ending 4 residues before the CDR3 end, the germline J gene is used to fill in that end. V gene TRBV13-1 combines with J gene TRBJ2-7; 7 bases agree with TRBD1. Germline CDR1 and CDR2: NSHNY and SYGAGN. The CDR3 runs 12 residues. The CDR3 is CASSGGQNEQYF. The sequenced CDR3 bases are TGTGCCAGCAGTGGGGGACAGAAT.

Regarding this clone: These gene names are mouse names. The read stops 4 residues short of the end of the CDR3; the missing end is completed from the germline J gene. The chain couples TRBV19 to TRBJ2-3; 10 bases align to TRBD1. The CDR3 runs to 17 residues. Looked up from germline, CDR1 is FNHDT and CDR2 is SITEND (reference sequence). J gave up 2 bases and V 4 bases, and 10 bases lay outside the gene matches. CDR3 DNA (partial): TGTGCCAGCAGTGCCCCACCGGGACAGGGGTCTGCAGAA. It translates to CASSAPPGQGSAE. The whole CDR3 reads CASSAPPGQGSAETLYF. The full variable domain, its missing parts supplied by reference TRBV19 and TRBJ2-3, is GGIITQTPKFLIGQEGQKLTLKCQQNFNHDTMYWYRQDSGKGLRLIYYSITENDLQKGDLSEGYDASREKKSSFSLTVTSAQKNEMAVFLCASSAPPGQGSAETLYFGSGTRLTVL.

This clone was seen a handful of times. Mouse germline and gene names are used. The read falls 4 residues short of the CDR3 end, and the missing part is taken from the germline J gene. The chain links TRBV13-2 to TRBJ2-4; a possible D gene is TRBD1 (6 bases). CDR1 NNHNN and CDR2 SYGAGS come from the germline V gene (reference sequence). Trimming pared 5 bases from V and 0 bases from J, leaving 13 bases between. The CDR3 sequence is 15 residues long. CDR3 amino acids: CASGSGTTSQNTLYF. CDR3 DNA, as far as it was read: TGTGCCAGCGGATCCGGGACAACTAGTCAAAAC.

This clone was seen a handful of times. The listed genes are named as in mouse. The read halts 4 residues ahead of the CDR3 end, with the missing end drawn from the germline J gene. The V and J genes are TRBV13-1 and TRBJ1-1; D is perhaps TRBD1 (6 bases). Germline V gene lookup returns CDR1 NSHNY and CDR2 SYGAGN. The V gene lost 4 bases and the J gene lost 4 bases, with 8 bases spanning the gap. The CDR3 spans 12 residues. Partial CDR3 DNA: TGTGCCAGCAGTACAGGGTTCACA. This translates into CASSTGFT. In full, the CDR3 is CASSTGFTEVFF.

This clone was observed a few times. Gene names are mouse gene names. Sequencing ends 4 residues short of the CDR3 end; the germline J gene provides the rest. The rearrangement links TRBV13-2 to TRBJ1-2; 8 bases match TRBD1. The CDR3 has 13 amino acids. The V and J ends lost 8 bases and 0 bases, in that order; junction bases with no gene match: 3. CDR1 and CDR2 from the germline V gene are NNHNN and SYGAGS (reference sequence). The CDR3 bases that were read are TGTGCCAGGGGGGGACAGGCAAACTCC. This gives the protein CARGGQANS. Given in full, the CDR3 is CARGGQANSDYTF.

A few counts support this clone. All gene names here are mouse names. The read terminates 4 residues ahead of where the CDR3 ends, so the germline J gene completes it. The V gene is TRBV1, the J gene TRBJ2-5; 11 nucleotides agree with TRBD2. This CDR3 spans 15 amino acids. The germline V gene encodes CDR1 NSQYPW and CDR2 LRSPGD (reference sequence). The CDR3: CTCSEAGLGVDTQYF. CDR3 DNA, as far as it was read: TGCACCTGCAGTGAGGCGGGACTGGGGGTGGAC.

On this clone itself: These gene names are mouse names. CDR3 sequence reads: CASSERTGGNTLYF. The part of the CDR3 DNA that was read is TGTGCCAGCAGTGAGCGGACTGGTGGGAAC. The chain is built from TRBV13-1 and TRBJ2-4; TRBD2 matches 7 bases. The CDR3 end falls 4 residues outside the read, so it is completed with the germline J gene. This CDR3 spans 14 amino acids. Germline CDR1 NSHNY, CDR2 SYGAGN.

The sample holds a few counts of this clone. Gene and germline names: mouse. The read stops 4 residues short of the end of the CDR3; the missing end is completed from the germline J gene. In the same sample, other DNA sequences code for this CDR3. The chain couples TRBV19 to TRBJ1-1; maybe TRBD1 (6 bases). V lost 4 bases, J lost 1 base, and 8 bases lay in between. The CDR3 extends over 13 amino acids. Germline-derived CDR1 and CDR2 are FNHDT and SITEND (reference sequence). The chain's CDR3 is CASSPTGNTEVFF. The sequenced part of the CDR3 DNA is TGTGCCAGCAGTCCGACAGGGAACACA. Combining the CDR3 with reference TRBV19 and TRBJ1-1 gives the whole variable domain GGIITQTPKFLIGQEGQKLTLKCQQNFNHDTMYWYRQDSGKGLRLIYYSITENDLQKGDLSEGYDASREKKSSFSLTVTSAQKNEMAVFLCASSPTGNTEVFFGKGTRLTVV.